A selection of T cell receptor beta chains follows, all from one sample in a study of blood T cell repertoires in COVID-19. TCRdb keeps only in-frame clones here, not all; method: immunoSEQ multiplex PCR. The sample has fewer than 250,000 clones; 70% to 90% are singletons. The sequencing sample was made of peripheral blood. These TCRs come from a woman aged 40 to 50 with acute or convalescent COVID-19. The CDR3 runs from the conserved cysteine through the conserved F or W. The D gene is left open where the match is weak. Size is omitted from some rows. Given values are once, few, many or a class for expanded clones.

d_call j_call v_call clone_size cdr3_aa cdr3_nt
TRBD1 TRBJ1-2 TRBV7-2 NA CASSLGQGANGYTF TGTGCCAGCAGCCTGGGACAGGGGGCGAATGGCTACACCTTC
NA TRBJ1-2 TRBV5-4 NA CASSDAVMHGYTF TGTGCCAGCAGCGACGCGGTAATGCATGGCTACACCTTC
TRBD1 TRBJ1-2 TRBV18 NA CASSPRSRGLEGYTF TGTGCCAGCTCACCACGTTCCAGGGGGCTAGAAGGCTACACCTTC
NA TRBJ1-2 TRBV12-3/TRBV12-4 NA CASSFGHIRGYTF TGTGCCAGCAGTTTCGGACACATCAGGGGCTACACCTTC
NA TRBJ2-3 TRBV20-1 few CSAATRDTQYF TGCAGTGCCGCTACTAGGGATACGCAGTATTTT
TRBD2 TRBJ2-5 TRBV7-8 NA CASSLVGGSKYF TGTGCCAGCAGCCTGGTCGGCGGGAGCAAGTACTTC
TRBD1 TRBJ1-5 TRBV2 NA CASKSTGGNQPQHF TGTGCCAGCAAGTCGACAGGGGGCAATCAGCCCCAGCATTTT
TRBD1 TRBJ1-1 TRBV5-3 NA CARTRTGAYSEAFF TGTGCCAGAACCCGGACAGGGGCCTACAGTGAAGCTTTCTTT
NA TRBJ1-2 TRBV5-1 NA CASSLEVAASTGGTF TGCGCCAGCAGCTTGGAGGTGGCAGCTTCCACGGGAGGCACCTTC
NA TRBJ1-6 TRBV18 NA CASSPAVGPLHF TGTGCCAGCTCACCCGCCGTCGGACCCCTCCACTTT
TRBD1 TRBJ1-3 TRBV12-5 NA CASAPRGGTGGIGNTIYF TGTGCTAGTGCCCCCCGAGGCGGGACAGGGGGGATTGGAAACACCATATATTTT
TRBD1 TRBJ2-5 TRBV24-1 NA CATSPGTGTETQYF TGTGCCACCAGCCCCGGGACAGGTACCGAGACCCAGTACTTC
TRBD1 TRBJ1-6 TRBV4-1 NA CASSQVVRGPLLSPLHF TGCGCCAGCAGCCAAGTGGTAAGGGGGCCCTTACTTTCACCCCTCCACTTT
TRBD1 TRBJ1-2 TRBV10-3 NA CAISELLTGGGGYTF TGTGCCATCAGTGAGCTACTGACAGGGGGTGGTGGCTACACCTTC
NA TRBJ2-1 TRBV5-5 NA CASSGLGASSYNEQFF TGTGCCAGCAGCGGGCTGGGGGCTAGCTCCTACAATGAGCAGTTCTTC
TRBD1 TRBJ1-1 TRBV5-1 NA CASSSGQGARNTEAFF TGCGCCAGCAGCTCAGGACAGGGGGCAAGGAACACTGAAGCTTTCTTT
TRBD2 TRBJ2-5 TRBV30 NA CAWSVGGLETQYF TGTGCCTGGAGTGTGGGGGGGTTAGAGACCCAGTACTTC
NA TRBJ2-1 TRBV3-1/TRBV3-2 NA CASGPFRLDNEQFF TGTGCCAGTGGCCCCTTCCGTTTGGACAATGAGCAGTTCTTC
TRBD2 TRBJ2-2 TRBV7-9 NA CASSSPTSGGLSTGELFF TGTGCCAGCAGCTCTCCGACTAGCGGGGGGCTCAGCACCGGGGAGCTGTTTTTT
TRBD1 TRBJ1-5 TRBV19 NA CASKPGDRASRQPQHF TGTGCCAGTAAACCTGGTGACAGGGCCTCCCGGCAGCCCCAGCATTTT
TRBD1 TRBJ1-2 TRBV27 NA CASRGQGPLGGYTF TGTGCCAGCAGGGGACAGGGCCCACTCGGTGGCTACACCTTC
TRBD1 TRBJ1-2 TRBV5-1 NA CASSPGQGWGYTF TGCGCCAGCAGCCCCGGACAGGGGTGGGGCTACACCTTC
NA TRBJ2-2 TRBV30 NA CAWSSGRDTGELFF TGTGCCTGGAGTTCGGGGAGAGACACCGGGGAGCTGTTTTTT
NA TRBJ1-6 TRBV10-1 few CAGLRALHF TGCGCCGGGCTCAGGGCCCTCCACTTT
TRBD1 TRBJ1-1 TRBV2 NA CASSEQGASTEAFF TGTGCCAGCAGTGAACAGGGGGCGAGCACTGAAGCTTTCTTT
TRBD1 TRBJ1-1 TRBV9 NA CASSVGQGTEAFF TGTGCCAGCAGCGTGGGACAGGGGACTGAAGCTTTCTTT
NA TRBJ1-1 TRBV5-4 once CASSLGMGKAGVNTEAFF TGTGCCAGCAGCTTAGGGATGGGGAAAGCAGGGGTGAACACTGAAGCTTTCTTT
NA TRBJ1-2 TRBV30 NA CAWSVQRGGTF TGTGCCTGGAGTGTACAAAGGGGGGGAACCTTC
TRBD2 TRBJ2-2 TRBV6-5 once CASSRGGWDHGELFF TGTGCCAGCAGTCGGGGAGGGTGGGACCACGGGGAGCTGTTTTTT
TRBD1 TRBJ1-2 TRBV5-1 NA CASSSTQGYGYTF TGCGCCAGCAGCTCCACACAGGGGTATGGCTACACCTTC
NA TRBJ2-6 TRBV6-2/TRBV6-3 few CASSADLSGANVLTF TGTGCCAGCAGTGCGGACTTATCTGGGGCCAACGTCCTGACTTTC